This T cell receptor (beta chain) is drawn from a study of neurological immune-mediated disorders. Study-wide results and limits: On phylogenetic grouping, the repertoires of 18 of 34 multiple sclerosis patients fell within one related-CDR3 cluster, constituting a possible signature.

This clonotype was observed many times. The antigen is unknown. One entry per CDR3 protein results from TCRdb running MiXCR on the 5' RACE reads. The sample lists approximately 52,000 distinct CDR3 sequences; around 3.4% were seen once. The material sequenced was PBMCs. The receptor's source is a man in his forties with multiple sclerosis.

The CDR3 is CASSLSYEQYF. The CDR3 region has the DNA TGTGCCAGCAGTCTCTCCTACGAGCAGTACTTC. V and J are TRBV2 and TRBJ2-7; D unresolved. The CDR3 is 11 amino acids. Germline lookup yields CDR1 SNHLY and CDR2 FYNNEI. V was cut by 5 bases and J by 0 bases, with 2 bases left in between.